The clone carrying this T cell receptor beta chain was detected only once. As yet, its antigen is unknown. The CDR3 length is 14 residues. Per the germline V gene, CDR1 is LNHDA and CDR2 is SQIVND (reference sequence). Between the trimmed V and J ends, which lost 2 bases and 5 bases, there was a span of 12 bases. The data were taken from a study of shared clonotypes between healthy human individuals. Study-level findings and limits: A few donors had roughly 5% of their naive CD4 clonotypes in common.

In the CD4+ fraction, cells were divided into CD45RA+ naive and CD45RA-negative memory subsets. Sequencing used immunoSEQ multiplex PCR; TCRdb keeps in-frame clones, though not all of them. The sample includes roughly 760,000 clones, around 74% seen only once; the top ten take over 1.5%. This sequence was found in a woman aged 25 to 45 in good health. The source material was memory CD4+ T cells sorted from blood. Subset given: CD45RA-negative fraction. The chain links TRBV19 to TRBJ1-1; weak D call: TRBD1 (5 bases). This chain's CDR3 is CASSIMGGTTEAFF. Here the CDR3 DNA reads TGTGCCAGTAGTATAATGGGGGGGACGACTGAAGCTTTCTTT.